Reported below is one TCR beta chain. Its antigen remains unidentified. In the sorted-subset replicate PCRs, 150 to 250 ng DNA, around 30,000 T cell genomes, was used. The data were produced by immunoSEQ multiplex PCR, yet TCRdb's version contains in-frame clones alone and is incomplete. The sample records some 2 million clones, 85% to 95% being singletons. This sample was taken from a study of shared clonotypes between healthy human individuals. Study observations and caveats: Researchers sampled blood only, noting tissue repertoires likely differ.

The V gene's germline CDR1 is MGHRA and CDR2 YSYEKL. The length of the CDR3 is 19 residues. J gave up 3 bases and V 4 bases, and 20 bases lay outside the gene matches. Healthy HIV-negative adults without recent acute infections or vaccinations served as donors. Each donor was a Caucasian adult residing in Nashville, Tennessee. The source is a man aged 18 to 30 in good health. The V and J genes are TRBV4-1 and TRBJ1-2; 7 bases fit TRBD1. Sequenced input: naive CD4+ T cells sorted from blood. The subset is: CD45RA+ positively selected. CDR3 region: CASSPADRDISLRDYGYTF. The DNA for the CDR3 is TGCGCCAGCAGCCCGGCCGACAGGGATATTTCTCTGCGTGACTATGGCTACACCTTC.